This is a list of T cell receptor beta chains from one sample in a study of cytomegalovirus exposure and HLA in healthy donors. Sequenced by immunoSEQ multiplex PCR; TCRdb stores in-frame clones only, minus some. The sample consists of 150,000 to 200,000 clones, 75% to 90% of them appearing once. The material sequenced was PBMCs. These receptor sequences come from a young woman in good health and CMV-seronegative. Both conserved end residues are part of each CDR3. The D gene is left open where the match is weak. Clone size appears in some rows only: once, few, many, or a class for an expanded clone.

size	V	J	D	length	CDR3	DNA
NA	TRBV27	TRBJ1-2	NA	14	CASSPQWAPYGYTF	TGTGCCAGCAGTCCCCAGTGGGCCCCCTATGGCTACACCTTC
NA	TRBV9	TRBJ2-3	TRBD2	16	CASSGGGRGRADTQYF	TGTGCCAGCAGCGGGGGGGGACGAGGTAGGGCAGATACGCAGTATTTT
few	TRBV7-6	TRBJ1-3	TRBD1	16	CASSTGQGSSGNTIYF	TGTGCCAGCAGCACGGGACAGGGGTCCTCTGGAAACACCATATATTTT
once	TRBV4-2	TRBJ2-6	NA	19	CASSQEGPGEGSGANVLTF	TGTGCCAGCAGCCAAGAAGGGCCAGGGGAAGGCTCTGGGGCCAACGTCCTGACTTTC
NA	TRBV7-3	TRBJ2-5	TRBD1	14	CASSVRQGEETQYF	TGTGCCAGCAGCGTACGACAGGGTGAAGAGACCCAGTACTTC
NA	TRBV5-1	TRBJ2-2	NA	12	CASSFVERELFF	TGCGCCAGCAGCTTCGTAGAAAGGGAGCTGTTTTTT
NA	TRBV27	TRBJ2-7	NA	16	CASSLSGPLGDYEQYF	TGTGCCAGCAGTTTGAGCGGACCACTCGGGGACTACGAGCAGTACTTC
NA	TRBV5-1	TRBJ2-4	NA	17	CASSELQGGVAKNIQYF	TGCGCCAGCAGCGAGTTACAGGGTGGAGTAGCCAAAAACATTCAGTACTTC
NA	TRBV19	TRBJ1-1	NA	15	CASRPGNQFNTEAFF	TGTGCCAGTAGACCGGGAAACCAATTTAACACTGAAGCTTTCTTT
NA	TRBV7-9	TRBJ1-5	TRBD1	17	CASSLEGQGGGNQPQHF	TGTGCCAGCAGCTTAGAGGGACAGGGAGGGGGCAATCAGCCCCAGCATTTT
NA	TRBV10-3	TRBJ2-5	NA	14	CAIGPQGGGETQYF	TGTGCCATCGGCCCGCAGGGAGGAGGAGAGACCCAGTACTTC
NA	TRBV28	TRBJ2-1	TRBD2	16	CASSALAGGSYNEQFF	TGTGCCAGCAGTGCACTAGCGGGGGGCTCCTACAATGAGCAGTTCTTC
NA	TRBV5-1	TRBJ2-1	TRBD1	15	CASSYGQGNSGEQFF	TGCGCCAGCAGCTACGGACAGGGCAATAGTGGTGAGCAGTTCTTC
NA	TRBV10-3	TRBJ1-1	NA	11	CASREDTEAFF	TGTGCCTCGAGGGAGGACACTGAAGCTTTCTTT
NA	TRBV7-9	TRBJ2-1	TRBD1	14	CASRAGTGFNEQFF	TGTGCCAGCAGGGCCGGGACAGGCTTCAATGAGCAGTTCTTC
NA	TRBV30	TRBJ2-4	TRBD1	19	CAWSLGDRDSPSPKNIQYF	TGTGCCTGGAGTTTAGGGGACAGGGACTCCCCCTCGCCCAAAAACATTCAGTACTTC
NA	TRBV5-4	TRBJ1-2	NA	13	CASSTTGSGGYTF	TGTGCCAGCAGCACCACAGGGTCGGGCGGCTACACCTTC
NA	TRBV10-3	TRBJ2-3	TRBD2	13	CAISELTSGGRHF	TGTGCCATCAGTGAACTGACTAGCGGGGGGCGCCATTTT
NA	TRBV12-5	TRBJ1-6	TRBD1	15	CASGPQGAGDSPLHF	TGTGCTAGTGGTCCACAGGGGGCCGGGGATTCACCCCTCCACTTT
NA	TRBV9	TRBJ1-4	NA	14	CASSLDTNNEKLFF	TGTGCCAGCAGCCTCGACACGAATAATGAAAAACTGTTTTTT
NA	TRBV6-5	TRBJ1-5	TRBD1	15	CASRQGQGATRPQHF	TGTGCCAGCAGGCAAGGACAGGGGGCCACCCGGCCCCAGCATTTT
NA	TRBV19	TRBJ2-3	NA	15	CASRRDWGVADTQYF	TGTGCCAGTAGGAGGGACTGGGGAGTCGCAGATACGCAGTATTTT
NA	TRBV6-1	TRBJ1-5	NA	13	CASRGRGNQPQHF	TGTGCCAGCAGGGGGAGGGGCAATCAGCCCCAGCATTTT
NA	TRBV9	TRBJ1-4	NA	13	CASSVSGNEKLFF	TGTGCCAGCAGCGTCTCGGGGAATGAAAAACTGTTTTTT
NA	TRBV5-4	TRBJ2-3	NA	16	CASSLVTGRDTDTQYF	TGTGCCAGCAGCTTGGTTACGGGGCGGGACACAGATACGCAGTATTTT
NA	TRBV5-1	TRBJ2-7	TRBD1	14	CASSSGTGASEQYF	TGCGCCAGCAGCTCCGGGACAGGGGCGTCCGAGCAGTACTTC
NA	TRBV2	TRBJ1-1	NA	15	CASSRTRTVNTEAFF	TGTGCCAGCAGCCGCACCAGGACAGTCAACACTGAAGCTTTCTTT